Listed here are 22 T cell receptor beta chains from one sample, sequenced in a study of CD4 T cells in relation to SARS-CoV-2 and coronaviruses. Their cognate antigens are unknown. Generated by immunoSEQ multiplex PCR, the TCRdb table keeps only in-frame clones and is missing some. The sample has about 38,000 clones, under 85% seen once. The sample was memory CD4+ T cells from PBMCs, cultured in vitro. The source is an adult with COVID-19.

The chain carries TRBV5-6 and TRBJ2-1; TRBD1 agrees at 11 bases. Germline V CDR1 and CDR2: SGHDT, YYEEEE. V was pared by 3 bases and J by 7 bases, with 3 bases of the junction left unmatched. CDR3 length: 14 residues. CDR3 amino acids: CASSWDRGTNEQFF. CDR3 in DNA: TGTGCCAGCAGCTGGGACAGGGGGACAAATGAGCAGTTCTTC.

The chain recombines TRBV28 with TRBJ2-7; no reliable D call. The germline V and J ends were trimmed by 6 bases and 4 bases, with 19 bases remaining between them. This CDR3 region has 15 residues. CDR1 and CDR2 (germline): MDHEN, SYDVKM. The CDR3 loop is CASSPPGLRVYEQYF. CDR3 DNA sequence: TGTGCCAGCAGCCCCCCGGGCCTACGGGTGTACGAGCAGTACTTC.

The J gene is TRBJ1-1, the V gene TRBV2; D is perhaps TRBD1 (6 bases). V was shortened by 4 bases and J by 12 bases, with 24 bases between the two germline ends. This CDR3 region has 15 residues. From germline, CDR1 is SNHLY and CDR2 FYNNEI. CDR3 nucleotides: TGTGCCAGCAGTGGGGGGTCAGGTACGGGGGCCAAGCCTTTCTTT. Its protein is CASSGGSGTGAKPFF.

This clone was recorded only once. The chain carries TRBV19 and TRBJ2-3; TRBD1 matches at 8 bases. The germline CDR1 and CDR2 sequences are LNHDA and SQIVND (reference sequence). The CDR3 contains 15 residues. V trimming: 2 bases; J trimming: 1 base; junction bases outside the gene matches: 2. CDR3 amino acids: CASSIQGAGTDTQYF. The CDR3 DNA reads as TGTGCCAGTAGTATACAGGGGGCTGGCACAGATACGCAGTATTTT.

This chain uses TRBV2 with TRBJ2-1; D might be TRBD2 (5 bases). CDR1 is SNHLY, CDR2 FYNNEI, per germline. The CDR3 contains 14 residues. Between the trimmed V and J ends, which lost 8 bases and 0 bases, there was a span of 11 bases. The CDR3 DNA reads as TGTGCCAGCGGGAGCGTCGACTCCTACAATGAGCAGTTCTTC. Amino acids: CASGSVDSYNEQFF.

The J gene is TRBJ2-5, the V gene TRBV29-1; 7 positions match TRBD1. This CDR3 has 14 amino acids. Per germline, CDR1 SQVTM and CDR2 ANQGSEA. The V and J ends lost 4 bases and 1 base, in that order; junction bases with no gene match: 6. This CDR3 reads CSVGSGTVQETQYF. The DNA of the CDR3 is TGCAGCGTTGGGAGTGGGACAGTCCAAGAGACCCAGTACTTC.

CDR3: CSVESFPSGSETQYF. CDR3 sequence (DNA): TGCAGCGTTGAAAGTTTCCCTAGCGGGAGTGAGACCCAGTACTTC. The V gene is TRBV29-1, the J gene TRBJ2-5; TRBD2 matches 10 bases. With 2 bases clipped from V and 5 bases from J, the junction kept 8 bases outside the gene matches. This CDR3 is 15 amino acids long. Germline V gives CDR1 SQVTM, CDR2 ANQGSEA.

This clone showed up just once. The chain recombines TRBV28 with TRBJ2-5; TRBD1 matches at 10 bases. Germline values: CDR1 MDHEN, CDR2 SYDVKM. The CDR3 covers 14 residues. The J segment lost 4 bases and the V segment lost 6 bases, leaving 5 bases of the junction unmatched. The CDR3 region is CASSPGTGAETQYF. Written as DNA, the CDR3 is TGTGCCAGCAGCCCTGGGACAGGGGCAGAGACCCAGTACTTC. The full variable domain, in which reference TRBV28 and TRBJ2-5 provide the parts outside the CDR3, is DVKVTQSSRYLVKRTGEKVFLECVQDMDHENMFWYRQDPGLGLRLIYFSYDVKMKEKGDIPEGYSVSREKKERFSLILESASTNQTSMYLCASSPGTGAETQYFGPGTRLLVL.

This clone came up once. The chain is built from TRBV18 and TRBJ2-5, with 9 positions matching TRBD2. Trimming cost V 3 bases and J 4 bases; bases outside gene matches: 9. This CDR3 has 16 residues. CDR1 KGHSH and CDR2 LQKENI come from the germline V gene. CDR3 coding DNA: TGTGCCAGCTCACCCGAGGTAGCGGGAGCTGGAGAGACCCAGTACTTC. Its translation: CASSPEVAGAGETQYF.

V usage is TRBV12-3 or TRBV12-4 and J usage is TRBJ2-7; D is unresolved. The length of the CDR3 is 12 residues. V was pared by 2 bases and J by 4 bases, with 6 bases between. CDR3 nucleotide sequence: TGTGCCAGCAGTTTAAGTCTTTACGAGCAGTACTTC. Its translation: CASSLSLYEQYF.

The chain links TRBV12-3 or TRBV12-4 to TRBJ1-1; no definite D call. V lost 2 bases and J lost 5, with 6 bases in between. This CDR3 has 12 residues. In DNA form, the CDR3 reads TGTGCCAGCAGTTTATCGGGGACTGAAGCTTTCTTT. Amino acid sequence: CASSLSGTEAFF.

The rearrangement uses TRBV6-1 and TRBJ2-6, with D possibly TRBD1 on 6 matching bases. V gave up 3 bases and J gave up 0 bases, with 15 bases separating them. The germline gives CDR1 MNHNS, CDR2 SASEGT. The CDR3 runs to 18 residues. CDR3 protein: CASSEDSLSLSGANVLTF. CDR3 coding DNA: TGTGCCAGCAGTGAGGACAGCCTTTCCCTCTCTGGGGCCAACGTCCTGACTTTC.

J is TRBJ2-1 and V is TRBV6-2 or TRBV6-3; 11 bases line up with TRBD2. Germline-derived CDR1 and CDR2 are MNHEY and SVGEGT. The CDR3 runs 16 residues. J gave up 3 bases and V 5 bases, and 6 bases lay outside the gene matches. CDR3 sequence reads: CASSIGTSGYYNEQFF. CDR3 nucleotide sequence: TGTGCCAGCAGTATCGGGACTAGCGGATACTACAATGAGCAGTTCTTC.

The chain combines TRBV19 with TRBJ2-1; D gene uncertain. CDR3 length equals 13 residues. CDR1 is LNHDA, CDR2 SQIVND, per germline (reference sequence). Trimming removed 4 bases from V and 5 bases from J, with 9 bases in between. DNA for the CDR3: TGTGCCAGTAGTACCGGACGGCACAATGAGCAGTTCTTC. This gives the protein CASSTGRHNEQFF.

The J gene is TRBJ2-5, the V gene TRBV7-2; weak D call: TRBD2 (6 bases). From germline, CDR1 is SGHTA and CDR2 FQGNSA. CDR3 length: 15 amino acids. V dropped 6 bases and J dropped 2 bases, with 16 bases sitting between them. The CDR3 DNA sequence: TGTGCCAGCAGTTGGAACCCGGGAGAACAAGAGACCCAGTACTTC. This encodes CASSWNPGEQETQYF. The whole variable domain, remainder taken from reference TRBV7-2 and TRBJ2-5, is GAGVSQSPSNKVTEKGKDVELRCDPISGHTALYWYRQSLGQGLEFLIYFQGNSAPDKSGLPSDRFSAERTGGSVSTLTIQRTQQEDSAVYLCASSWNPGEQETQYFGPGTRLLVL.

The CDR3 here is CASSLALAGGWTSYNEQFF. CDR3 DNA: TGTGCCAGCAGCTTAGCCCTAGCGGGAGGATGGACGTCCTACAATGAGCAGTTCTTC. V gene TRBV7-2 combines with J gene TRBJ2-1, with 11 bases fitting TRBD2. The germline V gene has CDR1 SGHTA and CDR2 FQGNSA. This CDR3 comprises 19 residues. The V gene end was trimmed by 0 bases and the J gene end by 1 base; junction bases not matched to a gene: 8.

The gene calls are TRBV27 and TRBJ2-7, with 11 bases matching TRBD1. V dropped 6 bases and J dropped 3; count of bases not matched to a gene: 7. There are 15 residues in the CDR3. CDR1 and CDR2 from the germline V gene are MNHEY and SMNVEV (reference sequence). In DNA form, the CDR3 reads TGTGCCAGCAGACGGGGACAGGGGGGGTACTACGAGCAGTACTTC. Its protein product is CASRRGQGGYYEQYF.

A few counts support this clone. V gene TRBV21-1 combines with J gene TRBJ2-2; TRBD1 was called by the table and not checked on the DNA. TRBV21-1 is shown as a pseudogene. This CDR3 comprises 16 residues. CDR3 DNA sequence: TGTGCCAGCAGCAAAGACAGGACAGGGAACACCGGGGAGCTGTTTTTT. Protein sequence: CASSKDRTGNTGELFF.

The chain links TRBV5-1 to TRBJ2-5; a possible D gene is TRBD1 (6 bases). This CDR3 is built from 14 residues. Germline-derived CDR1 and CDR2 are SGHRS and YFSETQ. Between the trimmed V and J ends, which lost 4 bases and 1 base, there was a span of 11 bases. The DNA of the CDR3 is TGCGCCAGCAGCGTCCGGACAGCCCAAGAGACCCAGTACTTC. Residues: CASSVRTAQETQYF.

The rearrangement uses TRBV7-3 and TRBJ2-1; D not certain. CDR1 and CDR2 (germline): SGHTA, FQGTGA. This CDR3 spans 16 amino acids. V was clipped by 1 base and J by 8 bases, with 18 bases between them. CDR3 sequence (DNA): TGTGCCAGCAGCTTAAGCCCGTCCGACTTTAGGTATGAGCAGTTCTTC. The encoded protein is CASSLSPSDFRYEQFF. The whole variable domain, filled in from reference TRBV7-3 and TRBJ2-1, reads GAGVSQTPSNKVTEKGKYVELRCDPISGHTALYWYRQSLGQGPEFLIYFQGTGAADDSGLPNDRFFAVRPEGSVSTLKIQRTERGDSAVYLCASSLSPSDFRYEQFFGPGTRLTVL.

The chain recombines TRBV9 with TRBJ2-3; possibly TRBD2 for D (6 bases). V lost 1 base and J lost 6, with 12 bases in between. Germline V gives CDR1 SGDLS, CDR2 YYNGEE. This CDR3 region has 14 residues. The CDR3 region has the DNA TGTGCCAGCAGCGTATCGGGGGTGCTGGATACGCAGTATTTT. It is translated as CASSVSGVLDTQYF.

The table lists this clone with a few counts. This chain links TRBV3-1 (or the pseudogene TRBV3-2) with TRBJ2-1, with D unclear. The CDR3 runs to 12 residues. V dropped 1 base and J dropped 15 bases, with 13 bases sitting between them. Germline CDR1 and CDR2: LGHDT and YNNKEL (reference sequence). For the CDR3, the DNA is TGTGCCAGCAGCCAAGGAGAAGTCTTGTGGTTCTTC. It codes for CASSQGEVLWFF.